The 7 T cell receptor beta chains reported below all come from one sample, sequenced in a study of blood T cell repertoires in COVID-19. The table came from immunoSEQ multiplex PCR; TCRdb's copy has only in-frame clones and leaves some out. Here the sample spans about 180,000 clones, 81% being singletons. The material sequenced was peripheral blood. These TCRs come from a woman at least 80 years old with COVID-19, enrolled during active disease.

J is TRBJ1-3 and V is TRBV6-1, with 7 bases matching TRBD1. CDR1 and CDR2 (germline): MNHNS, SASEGT. Trimming at V came to 3 bases and at J to 4 bases, leaving 6 bases not matched to a gene. The CDR3 covers 15 residues. CDR3 nucleotide sequence: TGTGCCAGCAGTGACCAGACAGGGTTGGGAAACACCATATATTTT. It encodes CASSDQTGLGNTIYF.

J is TRBJ2-5 and V is TRBV11-3; D unresolved. The V gene lost 5 bases and the J gene lost 2 bases, with 9 bases spanning the gap. The germline CDR1 and CDR2 sequences are SGHNT and YENEEA. The CDR3 spans 13 residues. The chain's CDR3 is CASSRAYQETQYF. The CDR3 DNA is TGTGCCAGCAGCAGAGCCTATCAAGAGACCCAGTACTTC.

This chain links TRBV28 with TRBJ2-7, with 7 bases identical to TRBD2. Germline CDR1 and CDR2: MDHEN and SYDVKM. J was trimmed by 3 bases and V by 2 bases; bases with no gene match: 4. CDR3 size: 14 residues. The CDR3 nucleotides are TGTGCCAGCAGTTTAAAAGCGGGACTCTACGAGCAGTACTTC. It is translated as CASSLKAGLYEQYF.

The rearrangement links TRBV6-5 to TRBJ2-7, with D tentatively TRBD2 (6 bases). CDR1 MNHEY and CDR2 SVGAGI come from the germline V gene. The CDR3 consists of 14 residues. V was trimmed by 2 bases and J by 7 bases, leaving 15 bases between them. CDR3 in DNA: TGTGCCAGCAGTTACGAGGGGTTGCTAGCGGAGCAGTACTTC. This gives the protein CASSYEGLLAEQYF.

This chain links TRBV2 with TRBJ2-7; 8 nucleotides line up with TRBD2. Losses at the gene ends were 3 bases for V and 4 bases for J; bases not matched to a gene: 8. CDR3 length: 15 amino acids. Germline lookup yields CDR1 SNHLY and CDR2 FYNNEI. The CDR3 here is CASSDEGLEQYEQYF. Written as DNA, the CDR3 is TGTGCCAGCAGTGACGAGGGACTAGAACAATACGAGCAGTACTTC.

The rearrangement uses TRBV3-1 (or the pseudogene TRBV3-2) and TRBJ2-7, with a tentative D call TRBD2 (5 bases). Trimming pared 1 base from V and 7 bases from J, leaving 14 bases between. This CDR3 region has 14 residues. Germline V gives CDR1 LGHDT, CDR2 YNNKEL (reference sequence). The CDR3 loop reads CASSQGTDWLEQYF. In DNA form, the CDR3 reads TGTGCCAGCAGCCAAGGGACGGACTGGTTGGAGCAGTACTTC.

The V call is TRBV7-9, the J call TRBJ1-5, with 8 bases identical to TRBD1. After removal of 5 bases from V and 2 bases from J, the junction contained 5 bases not matched to a gene. The CDR3 is made up of 15 amino acids. Germline V gives CDR1 SEHNR, CDR2 FQNEAQ (reference sequence). The CDR3 DNA is TGTGCCAGCAGCCGCGACAGGGGTGGCAATCAGCCCCAGCATTTT. Translation: CASSRDRGGNQPQHF.